A single sample gave rise to the 21 T cell receptor beta chains below, sequenced in a study of blood T cell repertoires in COVID-19. Measured with immunoSEQ multiplex PCR; TCRdb has only the in-frame clones, and not every one. The sample records roughly 300,000 clones, roughly 91% being singletons. The specimen sequenced was peripheral blood. Receptor source: a woman aged 25 to 45 with COVID-19, enrolled during active disease.

This chain connects TRBV3-1 (or the pseudogene TRBV3-2) to TRBJ2-2; no definite D call. This CDR3 spans 14 amino acids. Germline CDR1 reads LGHDT; CDR2 reads YNNKEL (reference sequence). V was shortened by 0 bases and J by 6 bases, with 8 bases between the two germline ends. The DNA of the CDR3 is TGTGCCAGCAGCCAAGATCCCGAGGCCGGGGAGCTGTTTTTT. Translated: CASSQDPEAGELFF.

The genes are TRBV9 and TRBJ2-7; no reliable D call. V was clipped by 3 bases and J by 2 bases, with 12 bases between them. This CDR3 spans 14 amino acids. The germline CDR1 and CDR2 sequences are SGDLS and YYNGEE. CDR3 bases: TGTGCCAGCAGCGCATCGATAGGAGCCTACGAGCAGTACTTC. It encodes CASSASIGAYEQYF.

The chain links TRBV4-2 to TRBJ1-2, with D possibly TRBD1 on 5 matching bases. Germline V gene data show CDR1 as LGHNA and CDR2 as YNFKEQ. The CDR3 sequence is 12 residues long. V was shortened by 4 bases and J by 8 bases, with 11 bases between the two germline ends. The CDR3 DNA sequence: TGTGCCAGCAGCCCTACAGGAGAGGGCTACACCTTC. It specifies CASSPTGEGYTF.

This clone was detected once. The V and J genes are TRBV5-1 and TRBJ2-5; D perhaps matches TRBD2 (5 bases). V was pared by 3 bases and J by 4 bases, with 16 bases between. The CDR3 is 15 amino acids. In germline, CDR1 is SGHRS, CDR2 YFSETQ. The CDR3, as DNA: TGCGCCAGCAGCTCAATCCAGGAGGATGTAGAGACCCAGTACTTC. As protein: CASSSIQEDVETQYF.

The V call is TRBV24-1, the J call TRBJ1-5, with D perhaps TRBD1 (6 bases). There are 13 residues in the CDR3. CDR1 KGHDR and CDR2 SFDVKD come from the germline V gene. V shed 0 bases and J shed 10 bases, with 9 bases lying between them. CDR3 sequence (DNA): TGTGCCACCAGTGATTTGGTAGGGGGACCCCAGCATTTT. Encoded protein: CATSDLVGGPQHF.

This CDR3 is CASSFYTGELFF. The CDR3 region has the DNA TGTGCCAGCAGCTTCTACACCGGGGAGCTGTTTTTT. The chain has TRBV7-3 and TRBJ2-2, with D uncertain. V was shortened by 3 bases and J by 3 bases, with 2 bases between the two germline ends. The CDR3 sequence is 12 residues long. CDR1 SGHTA and CDR2 FQGTGA come from the germline V gene.

This chain connects TRBV7-2 to TRBJ2-1; 8 positions agree with TRBD2. This CDR3 region has 16 residues. Trimming took 6 bases from V and 6 from J; bases not matched to a gene: 13. Looked up from germline, CDR1 is SGHTA and CDR2 is FQGNSA. CDR3 nucleotide sequence: TGTGCCAGCAGACTTACCGGGACTAGTGGTCGCAATGAGCAGTTCTTC. Its protein is CASRLTGTSGRNEQFF.

The rearrangement uses TRBV2 and TRBJ1-4, with D perhaps TRBD1 (6 bases). CDR1 is SNHLY, CDR2 FYNNEI, per germline. V was trimmed by 6 bases and J by 6 bases, leaving 20 bases between them. The CDR3 is 16 amino acids. The CDR3, as DNA: TGTGCCAGCAGCACAAGAGCCAGGGGAATACATGAAAAACTGTTTTTT. Amino acid sequence: CASSTRARGIHEKLFF.

The chain joins TRBV5-1 to TRBJ1-1; TRBD1 might be the D (5 bases). There are 14 residues in the CDR3. CDR1 and CDR2 from the germline V gene are SGHRS and YFSETQ. With 4 bases removed from V and 4 bases from J, the gap between germline ends came to 14 bases. CDR3 in amino acids: CASSPLGRGTEAFF. CDR3 nucleotides: TGCGCCAGCAGCCCCCTGGGGAGGGGCACTGAAGCTTTCTTT.

V gene TRBV7-2 combines with J gene TRBJ1-1, with D hard to call. The CDR3 loop spans 15 amino acids. CDR1 is SGHTA and CDR2 is FQGNSA in the germline V gene. Trimming took off 4 bases at V and 1 base at J, with 13 bases between the two ends. CDR3 in DNA: TGTGCCAGCAGCTCCTGGACGGCGGGGAACACTGAAGCTTTCTTT. Its translation is CASSSWTAGNTEAFF.

The chain joins TRBV3-1 (or the pseudogene TRBV3-2) to TRBJ1-2; 9 nucleotides align to TRBD1. The germline CDR1 and CDR2 sequences are LGHDT and YNNKEL (reference sequence). Trimming removed 4 bases from V and 9 bases from J; junction bases left unmatched: 12. CDR3 length: 15 residues. The DNA for the CDR3 is TGTGCCAGCAGCCCTCAACCGGGACAGGGAAGAAGCTACACCTTC. Translation: CASSPQPGQGRSYTF.

The chain recombines TRBV24-1 with TRBJ2-4; 11 nucleotides agree with TRBD1. This CDR3 is 16 amino acids long. Trimming removed 4 bases from V and 3 bases from J; junction bases left unmatched: 4. Germline V lookup: CDR1 KGHDR, CDR2 SFDVKD. The CDR3 coding sequence is TGTGCCACCAGTGACCCGGGACAGGGGGGCAAAAACATTCAGTACTTC. Translated, it gives CATSDPGQGGKNIQYF.

This clone has a handful of counts. Other DNA sequences in this sample translate to the same CDR3. The chain joins TRBV28 to TRBJ1-2; D remains ambiguous. Germline V gives CDR1 MDHEN, CDR2 SYDVKM. Trimming took off 3 bases at V and 2 bases at J, with 7 bases between the two ends. The CDR3 is 13 residues long. CDR3 loop: CASSFSRNYGYTF. For the CDR3, the DNA is TGTGCCAGCAGTTTTTCCCGGAACTATGGCTACACCTTC.

The rearrangement uses TRBV10-3 and TRBJ2-3; 14 bases agree with TRBD2. Per germline, CDR1 ENHRY and CDR2 SYGVKD. The V gene end was trimmed by 6 bases and the J gene end by 6 bases; junction bases not matched to a gene: 5. The CDR3 runs 15 residues. The CDR3 sequence: CAISTTSGGADTQYF. The CDR3 DNA sequence: TGTGCCATCAGCACGACTAGCGGGGGGGCGGATACGCAGTATTTT.

V and J are TRBV10-3 and TRBJ1-1; the D gene is possibly TRBD1 (6 bases). V gave up 5 bases and J gave up 6 bases, with 16 bases separating them. Germline V lookup: CDR1 ENHRY, CDR2 SYGVKD. The CDR3 runs to 14 residues. CDR3 sequence (DNA): TGTGCCATCAGTAAAAACCAGGGGTTCGCTGAAGCTTTCTTT. Encoded protein: CAISKNQGFAEAFF.

V gene TRBV5-6 combines with J gene TRBJ1-2; weak D call: TRBD1 (6 bases). The germline CDR1 and CDR2 sequences are SGHDT and YYEEEE. CDR3 size: 13 residues. The germline V and J ends were trimmed by 6 bases and 8 bases, with 17 bases remaining between them. CDR3 coding DNA: TGTGCCAGCACCGTGCAGGGGATTGGCGGCTACACCTTC. Its protein product is CASTVQGIGGYTF.

This clone was seen just once. This chain links TRBV29-1 with TRBJ2-4; 12 positions match TRBD2. V shed 4 bases, J shed 8 bases, and the junction held 9 bases outside the gene matches. The germline gives CDR1 SQVTM, CDR2 ANQGSEA. The CDR3 consists of 15 residues. CDR3 sequence (DNA): TGCAGCGTTGCCTCTAGCGGGGGGGCCGGGTACATTCAGTACTTC. It is translated as CSVASSGGAGYIQYF.

The rearrangement links TRBV5-8 to TRBJ1-3; 8 bases are shared with TRBD1. Germline CDR1 is SGHTS and CDR2 is YDEGEE. This CDR3 comprises 14 residues. V lost 10 bases and J lost 7; bases outside the gene matches: 13. CDR3 residues: CADRRGQGRNTIYF. In nucleotides, the CDR3 is TGTGCCGACCGGAGAGGACAGGGCAGGAACACCATATATTTT.

The CDR3: CSLRSVLSTDTQYF. CDR3 in DNA: TGCAGCCTTCGGTCGGTACTTAGCACAGATACGCAGTATTTT. The gene calls are TRBV29-1 and TRBJ2-3; D is undetermined. The CDR3 loop spans 14 amino acids. Trimming shortened V by 8 bases and J by 0 bases, and 15 bases separated the two germline ends. In germline, CDR1 is SQVTM, CDR2 ANQGSEA.

The CDR3, as DNA: TGTGCCAGCAGCGGTGGTCAGGGGATGACACCCCTCCACTTT. Protein product: CASSGGQGMTPLHF. The chain combines TRBV7-9 with TRBJ1-6, with D possibly TRBD1 on 6 matching bases. The CDR3 extends over 14 amino acids. The germline gives CDR1 SEHNR, CDR2 FQNEAQ (reference sequence). V shed 5 bases and J shed 11 bases, with 16 bases lying between them.

This clone was picked up one time. J is TRBJ2-7 and V is TRBV6-1; 14 bases line up with TRBD2. The CDR3 spans 17 residues. Germline V gene sequence: CDR1 MNHNS, CDR2 SASEGT. The V gene end was trimmed by 3 bases and the J gene end by 3 bases; junction bases not matched to a gene: 7. CDR3: CASSDGTSGGIIYEQYF. The CDR3 nucleotides read TGTGCCAGCAGTGACGGGACTAGCGGGGGCATAATCTACGAGCAGTACTTC.